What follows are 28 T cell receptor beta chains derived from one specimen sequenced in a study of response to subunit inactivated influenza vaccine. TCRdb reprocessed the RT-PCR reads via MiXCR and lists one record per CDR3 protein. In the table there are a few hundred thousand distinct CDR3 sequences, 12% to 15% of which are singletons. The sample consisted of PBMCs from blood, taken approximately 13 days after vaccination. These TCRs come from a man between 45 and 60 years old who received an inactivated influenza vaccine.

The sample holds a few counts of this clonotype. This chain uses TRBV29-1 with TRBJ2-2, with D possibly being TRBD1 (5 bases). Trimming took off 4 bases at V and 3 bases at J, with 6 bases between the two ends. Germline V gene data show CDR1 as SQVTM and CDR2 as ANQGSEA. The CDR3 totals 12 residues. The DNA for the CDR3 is TGCAGCGTTGCAGGGTACACCGGGGAGCTGTTTTTT. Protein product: CSVAGYTGELFF.

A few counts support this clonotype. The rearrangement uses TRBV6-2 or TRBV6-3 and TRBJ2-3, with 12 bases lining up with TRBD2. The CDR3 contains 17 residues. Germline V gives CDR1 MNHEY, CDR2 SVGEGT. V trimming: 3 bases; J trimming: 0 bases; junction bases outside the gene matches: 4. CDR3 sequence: CASSYMGLAGSTDTQYF. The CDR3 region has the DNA TGTGCCAGCAGTTATATGGGACTAGCGGGTAGCACAGATACGCAGTATTTT.

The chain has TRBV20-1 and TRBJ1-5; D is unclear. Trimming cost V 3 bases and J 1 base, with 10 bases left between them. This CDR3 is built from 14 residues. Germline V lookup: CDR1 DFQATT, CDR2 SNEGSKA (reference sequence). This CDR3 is CSASGHQSNQPQHF. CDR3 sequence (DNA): TGCAGTGCTAGTGGGCACCAGAGCAATCAGCCCCAGCATTTT.

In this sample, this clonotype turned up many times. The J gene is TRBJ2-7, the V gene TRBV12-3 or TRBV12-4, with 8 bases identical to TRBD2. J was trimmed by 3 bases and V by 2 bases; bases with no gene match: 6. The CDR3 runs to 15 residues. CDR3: CASSLQLAGLYEQYF. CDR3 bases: TGTGCCAGCAGTTTACAGCTAGCGGGCCTCTACGAGCAGTACTTC.

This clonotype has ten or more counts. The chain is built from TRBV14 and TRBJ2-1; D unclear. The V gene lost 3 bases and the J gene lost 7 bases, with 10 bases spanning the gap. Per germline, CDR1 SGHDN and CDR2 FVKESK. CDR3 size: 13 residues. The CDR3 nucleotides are TGTGCCAGCAGCCAGGTTAACCGAAATGAGCAGTTCTTC. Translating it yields CASSQVNRNEQFF.

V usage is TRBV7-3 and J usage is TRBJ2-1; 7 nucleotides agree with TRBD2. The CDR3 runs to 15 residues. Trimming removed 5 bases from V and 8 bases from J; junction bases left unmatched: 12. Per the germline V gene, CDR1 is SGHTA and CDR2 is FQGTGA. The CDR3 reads CASSPRGAGIDEQFF. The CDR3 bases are TGTGCCAGCAGCCCCCGGGGAGCGGGAATCGATGAGCAGTTCTTC.

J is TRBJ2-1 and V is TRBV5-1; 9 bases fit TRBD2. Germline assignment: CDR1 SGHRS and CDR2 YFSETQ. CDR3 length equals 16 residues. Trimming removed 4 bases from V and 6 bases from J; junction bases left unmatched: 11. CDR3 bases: TGCGCCAGCAGCCCCCCCGTAGCGGGAGCTCGCAATGAGCAGTTCTTC. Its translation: CASSPPVAGARNEQFF.

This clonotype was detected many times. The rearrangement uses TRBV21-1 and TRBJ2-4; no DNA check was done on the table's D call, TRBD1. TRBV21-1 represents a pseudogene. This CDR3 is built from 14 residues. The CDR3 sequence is CASSPGLAKNIQYF. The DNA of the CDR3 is TGTGCCAGCAGTCCGGGACTAGCCAAAAACATTCAGTACTTC.

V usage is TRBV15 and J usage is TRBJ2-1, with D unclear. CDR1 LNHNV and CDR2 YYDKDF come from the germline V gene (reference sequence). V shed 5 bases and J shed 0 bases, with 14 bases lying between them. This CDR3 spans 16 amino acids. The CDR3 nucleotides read TGTGCCACCAGCGGCGAAGGGTCTGTCTCCTACAATGAGCAGTTCTTC. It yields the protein CATSGEGSVSYNEQFF. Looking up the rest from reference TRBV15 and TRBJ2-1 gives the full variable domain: DAMVIQNPRYQVTQFGKPVTLSCSQTLNHNVMYWYQQKSSQAPKLLFHYYDKDFNNEADTPDNFQSRRPNTSFCFLDIRSPGLGDTAMYLCATSGEGSVSYNEQFFGPGTRLTVL.

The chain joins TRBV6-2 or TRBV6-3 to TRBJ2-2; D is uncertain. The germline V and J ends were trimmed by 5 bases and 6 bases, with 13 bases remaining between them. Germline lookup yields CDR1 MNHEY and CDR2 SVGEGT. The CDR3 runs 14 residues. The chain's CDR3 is CASSKPTEAGELFF. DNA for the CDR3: TGTGCCAGCAGTAAACCCACAGAGGCCGGGGAGCTGTTTTTT.

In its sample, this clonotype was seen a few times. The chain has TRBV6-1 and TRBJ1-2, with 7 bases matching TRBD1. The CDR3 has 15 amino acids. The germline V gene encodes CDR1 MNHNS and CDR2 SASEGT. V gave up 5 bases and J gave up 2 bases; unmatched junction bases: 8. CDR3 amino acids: CASSPSGQPNYGYTF. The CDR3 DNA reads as TGTGCCAGCAGTCCATCGGGACAGCCCAACTATGGCTACACCTTC.

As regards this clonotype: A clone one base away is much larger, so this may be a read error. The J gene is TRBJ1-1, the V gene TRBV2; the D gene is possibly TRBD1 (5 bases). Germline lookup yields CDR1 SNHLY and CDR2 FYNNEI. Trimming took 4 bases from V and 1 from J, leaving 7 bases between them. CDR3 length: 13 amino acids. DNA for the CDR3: TGTGCCAGCAGTGTACAGGCGAACACTGAAGCTTTCTTT. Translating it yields CASSVQANTEAFF.

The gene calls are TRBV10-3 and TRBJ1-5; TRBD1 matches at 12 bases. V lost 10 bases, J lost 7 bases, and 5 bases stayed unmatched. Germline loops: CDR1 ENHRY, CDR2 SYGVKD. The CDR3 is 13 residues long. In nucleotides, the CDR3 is TGTGCCAGCGGGACAGGGGGCACCCAGCCCCAGCATTTT. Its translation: CASGTGGTQPQHF.

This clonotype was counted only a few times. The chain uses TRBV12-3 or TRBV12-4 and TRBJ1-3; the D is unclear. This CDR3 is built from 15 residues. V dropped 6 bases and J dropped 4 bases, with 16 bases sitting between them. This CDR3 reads CASSWTGTRGNTIYF. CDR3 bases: TGTGCCAGCAGCTGGACGGGCACCCGCGGAAACACCATATATTTT.

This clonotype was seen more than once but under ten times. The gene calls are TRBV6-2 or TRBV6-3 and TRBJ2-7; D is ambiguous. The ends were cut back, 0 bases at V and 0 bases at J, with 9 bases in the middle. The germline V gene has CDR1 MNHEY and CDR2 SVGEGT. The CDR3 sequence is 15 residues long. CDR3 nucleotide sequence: TGTGCCAGCAGTTACTCGCAGGAGAGCTCCTACGAGCAGTACTTC. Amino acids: CASSYSQESSYEQYF.

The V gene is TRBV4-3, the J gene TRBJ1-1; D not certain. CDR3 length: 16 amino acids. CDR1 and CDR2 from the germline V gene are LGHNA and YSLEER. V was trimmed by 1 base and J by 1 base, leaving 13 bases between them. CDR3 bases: TGCGCCAGCAGCCAAGTTCTCTCGCTCCGGAACACTGAAGCTTTCTTT. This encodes CASSQVLSLRNTEAFF.

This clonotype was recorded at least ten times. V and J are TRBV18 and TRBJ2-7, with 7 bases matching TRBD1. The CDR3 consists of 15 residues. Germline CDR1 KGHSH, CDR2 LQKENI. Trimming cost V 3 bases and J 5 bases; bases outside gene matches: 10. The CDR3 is CASSPGQALRNEQYF. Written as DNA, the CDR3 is TGTGCCAGCTCACCCGGACAGGCCCTTAGGAACGAGCAGTACTTC.

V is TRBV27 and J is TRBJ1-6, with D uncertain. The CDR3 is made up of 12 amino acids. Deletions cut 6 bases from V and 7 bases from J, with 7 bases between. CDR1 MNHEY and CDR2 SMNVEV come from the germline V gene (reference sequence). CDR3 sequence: CASRRSNSPLHF. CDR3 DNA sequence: TGTGCCAGCAGGCGCTCGAATTCACCCCTCCACTTT.

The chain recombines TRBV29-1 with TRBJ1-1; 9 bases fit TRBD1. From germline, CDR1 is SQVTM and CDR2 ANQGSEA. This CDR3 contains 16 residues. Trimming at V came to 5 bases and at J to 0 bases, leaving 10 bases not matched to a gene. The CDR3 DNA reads TGCAGCGTTCTTGACAGGGGGGCTTCGGTGAACACTGAAGCTTTCTTT. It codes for CSVLDRGASVNTEAFF.

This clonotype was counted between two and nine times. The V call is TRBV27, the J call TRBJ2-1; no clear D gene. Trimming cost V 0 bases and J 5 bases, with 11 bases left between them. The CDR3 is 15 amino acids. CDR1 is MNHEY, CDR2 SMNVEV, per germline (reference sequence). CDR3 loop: CASSLSWTPDNEQFF. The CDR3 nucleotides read TGTGCCAGCAGTTTATCCTGGACCCCGGACAATGAGCAGTTCTTC.

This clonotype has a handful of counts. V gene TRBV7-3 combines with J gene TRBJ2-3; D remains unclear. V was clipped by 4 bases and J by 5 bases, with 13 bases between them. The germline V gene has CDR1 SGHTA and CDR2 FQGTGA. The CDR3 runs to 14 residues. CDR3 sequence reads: CASSSRPWEDTQYF. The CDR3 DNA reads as TGTGCCAGCAGCTCCCGGCCCTGGGAAGATACGCAGTATTTT.

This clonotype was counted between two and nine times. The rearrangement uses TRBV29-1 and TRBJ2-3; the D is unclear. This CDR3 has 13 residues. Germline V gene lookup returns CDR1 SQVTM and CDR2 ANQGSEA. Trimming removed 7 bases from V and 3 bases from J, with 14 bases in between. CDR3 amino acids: CSARRSATDTQYF. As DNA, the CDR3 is TGCAGCGCTAGGAGAAGCGCAACAGATACGCAGTATTTT.

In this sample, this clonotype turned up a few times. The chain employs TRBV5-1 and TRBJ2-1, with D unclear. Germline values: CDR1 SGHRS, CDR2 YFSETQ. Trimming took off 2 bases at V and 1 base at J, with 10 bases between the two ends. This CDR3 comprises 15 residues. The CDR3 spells CASSFSEQSYNEQFF. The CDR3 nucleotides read TGCGCCAGCAGCTTTTCGGAGCAATCCTACAATGAGCAGTTCTTC.

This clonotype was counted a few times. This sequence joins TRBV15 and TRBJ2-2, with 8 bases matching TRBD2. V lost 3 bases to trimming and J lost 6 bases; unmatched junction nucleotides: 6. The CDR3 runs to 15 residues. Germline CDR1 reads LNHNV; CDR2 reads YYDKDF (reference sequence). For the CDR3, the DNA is TGTGCCACCAGCAGGACGGGGGGGCCGGCCGGGGAGCTGTTTTTT. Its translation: CATSRTGGPAGELFF.

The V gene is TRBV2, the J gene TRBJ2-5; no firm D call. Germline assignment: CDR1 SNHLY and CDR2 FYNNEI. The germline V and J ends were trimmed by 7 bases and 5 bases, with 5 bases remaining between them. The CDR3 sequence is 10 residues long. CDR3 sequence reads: CASKRETQYF. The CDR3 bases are TGTGCCAGCAAACGGGAGACCCAGTACTTC. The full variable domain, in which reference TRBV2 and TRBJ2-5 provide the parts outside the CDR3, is EPEVTQTPSHQVTQMGQEVILRCVPISNHLYFYWYRQILGQKVEFLVSFYNNEISEKSEIFDDQFSVERPDGSNFTLKIRSTKLEDSAMYFCASKRETQYFGPGTRLLVL.

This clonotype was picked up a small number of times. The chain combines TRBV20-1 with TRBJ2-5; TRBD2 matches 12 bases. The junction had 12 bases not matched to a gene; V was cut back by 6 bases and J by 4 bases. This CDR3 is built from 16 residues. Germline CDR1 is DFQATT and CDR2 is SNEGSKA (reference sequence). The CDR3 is CSATPWASGRVETQYF. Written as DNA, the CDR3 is TGCAGTGCAACACCTTGGGCTAGCGGGAGGGTAGAGACCCAGTACTTC.

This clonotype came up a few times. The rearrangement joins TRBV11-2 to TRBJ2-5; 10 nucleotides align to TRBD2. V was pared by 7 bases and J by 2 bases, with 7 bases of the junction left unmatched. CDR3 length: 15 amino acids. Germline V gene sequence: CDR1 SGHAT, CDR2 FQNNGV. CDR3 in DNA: TGTGCCAGCACCCTAGCGGGAGTAGGTCAAGAGACCCAGTACTTC. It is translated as CASTLAGVGQETQYF.

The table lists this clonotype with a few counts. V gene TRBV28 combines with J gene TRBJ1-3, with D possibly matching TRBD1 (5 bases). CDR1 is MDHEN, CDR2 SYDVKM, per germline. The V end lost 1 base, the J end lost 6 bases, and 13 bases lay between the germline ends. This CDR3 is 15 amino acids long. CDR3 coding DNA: TGTGCCAGCAGTTTATCATCAGGGTGGAAAAACACCATATATTTT. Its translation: CASSLSSGWKNTIYF.